The 32 T cell receptor beta chains presented below share a single source sample, sequenced in a study of T-cell memory formation after mild COVID-19. Each CDR3 protein gets one entry after TCRdb re-called the 5' RACE reads with MiXCR. Among about 210,000 distinct CDR3 sequences, around 26% were seen once, and the ten largest hold more than 9.5%. The sample consisted of PBMCs or a T cell subset sorted from them (not recorded which). These receptors all stem from an adult woman who had mild COVID-19 (a few samples of this study predate the infection). Cell type and time point are not known.

This chain connects TRBV7-2 to TRBJ2-1; unclear D gene. Trimming shortened V by 5 bases and J by 2 bases, and 10 bases separated the two germline ends. The CDR3 has 14 amino acids. Germline loops: CDR1 SGHTA, CDR2 FQGNSA. CDR3: CASSTGRTYNEQFF. The CDR3 DNA follows: TGTGCCAGCAGCACGGGTCGTACCTACAATGAGCAGTTCTTC.

The chain couples TRBV7-3 to TRBJ2-7, with a tentative D call TRBD2 (7 bases). V was pared by 0 bases and J by 6 bases, with 12 bases between. Germline V gene data show CDR1 as SGHTA and CDR2 as FQGTGA. The CDR3 extends over 14 amino acids. CDR3 nucleotides: TGTGCCAGCAGCTTAACCGGGGGGCGTTCCGAGCAGTACTTC. Translation: CASSLTGGRSEQYF.

The CDR3 here is CASSFRRTGSTEAFF. Here the CDR3 DNA reads TGCGCCAGCAGCTTCCGCCGGACAGGTTCCACTGAAGCTTTCTTT. The V call is TRBV5-1, the J call TRBJ1-1; TRBD1 agrees at 7 bases. The CDR3 extends over 15 amino acids. In germline, CDR1 is SGHRS, CDR2 YFSETQ. With 2 bases clipped from V and 4 bases from J, the junction kept 8 bases outside the gene matches.

The gene calls are TRBV7-9 and TRBJ1-1; no definite D call. The CDR3 has 15 amino acids. Trimming shortened V by 5 bases and J by 3 bases, and 16 bases separated the two germline ends. Germline V gene sequence: CDR1 SEHNR, CDR2 FQNEAQ (reference sequence). In nucleotides, the CDR3 is TGTGCCAGCAGCCCAGCAATTAGGGTGGACACTGAAGCTTTCTTT. Translated: CASSPAIRVDTEAFF.

There are a few counts of this clonotype. The chain combines TRBV12-3 or TRBV12-4 with TRBJ1-1; a weak D match, TRBD1 (5 bases). The CDR3 is made up of 15 amino acids. V gave up 8 bases and J gave up 8 bases, with 24 bases separating them. The CDR3 DNA follows: TGTGCCAGCTATAAGGGGAGGGGACCCTTCGAGGAAGCTTTCTTT. Amino acid sequence: CASYKGRGPFEEAFF.

This chain connects TRBV27 to TRBJ2-7, with 8 bases matching TRBD2. CDR1 is MNHEY and CDR2 is SMNVEV in the germline V gene (reference sequence). V lost 5 bases to trimming and J lost 2 bases; unmatched junction nucleotides: 11. The CDR3 is made up of 16 amino acids. The CDR3 protein is CASSILGTSNTYEQYF. The CDR3 DNA follows: TGTGCCAGCAGTATCCTCGGGACTAGTAACACCTACGAGCAGTACTTC.

This clonotype was recorded a few times. The chain joins TRBV7-2 to TRBJ2-7, with D possibly being TRBD2 (5 bases). The CDR3 has 12 amino acids. Germline CDR1 reads SGHTA; CDR2 reads FQGNSA. Between the trimmed V and J ends, which lost 5 bases and 4 bases, there was a span of 9 bases. CDR3 sequence reads: CASSPEGYEQYF. CDR3 DNA sequence: TGTGCCAGCAGCCCAGAGGGATACGAGCAGTACTTC.

The CDR3 DNA follows: TGTGCCAGCAGTGATAGGGGTGAAAAACTGTTTTTT. Translating it yields CASSDRGEKLFF. The rearrangement joins TRBV6-5 to TRBJ1-4; D may be TRBD1 (5 bases). Germline CDR1 MNHEY, CDR2 SVGAGI. The V and J ends lost 5 bases and 7 bases respectively, with 8 bases between them. The CDR3 contains 12 residues.

This clonotype was seen more than once but under ten times. The rearrangement links TRBV5-1 to TRBJ1-1; the D is unclear. The CDR3 is 13 amino acids. The germline V and J ends were trimmed by 1 base and 4 bases, with 8 bases remaining between them. Germline V lookup: CDR1 SGHRS, CDR2 YFSETQ. CDR3: CASSLREGTEAFF. The CDR3 DNA is TGCGCCAGCAGCTTGAGGGAAGGCACTGAAGCTTTCTTT.

A few counts support this clonotype. The chain employs TRBV6-5 and TRBJ2-5; the match to TRBD1 covers 8 bases. Looked up from germline, CDR1 is MNHEY and CDR2 is SVGAGI. The CDR3 extends over 15 amino acids. J lost 4 bases, V lost 5 bases, and 9 bases had no gene match. The CDR3, as DNA: TGTGCCAGCAGTACGTTGACAGGGGCTGGAGAGACCCAGTACTTC. Protein product: CASSTLTGAGETQYF.

The rearrangement links TRBV27 to TRBJ1-2; the D gene is possibly TRBD1 (6 bases). Trimming took off 0 bases at V and 7 bases at J, with 24 bases between the two ends. Germline V gene data show CDR1 as MNHEY and CDR2 as SMNVEV (reference sequence). This CDR3 contains 18 residues. DNA of the CDR3: TGTGCCAGCAGTTTATCGGCCGAGGGGGACGCCGGCGTGGTTGGCTACACCTTC. Translation gives CASSLSAEGDAGVVGYTF.

The chain carries TRBV6-5 and TRBJ1-5; possibly TRBD1 for D (6 bases). CDR3 size: 14 residues. V lost 5 bases and J 6 bases, leaving 14 bases between the germline ends. In germline, CDR1 is MNHEY, CDR2 SVGAGI. CDR3 in amino acids: CASSATGGSQPQHF. CDR3 in DNA: TGTGCCAGCAGTGCCACGGGGGGCAGTCAGCCCCAGCATTTT.

The V call is TRBV6-2 or TRBV6-3, the J call TRBJ2-2; TRBD1 matches at 7 bases. With 2 bases clipped from V and 0 bases from J, the junction kept 3 bases outside the gene matches. The CDR3 sequence is 16 residues long. CDR1 MNHEY and CDR2 SVGEGT come from the germline V gene. The CDR3 sequence is CASSYRGTANTGELFF. DNA of the CDR3: TGTGCCAGCAGTTACAGGGGGACAGCGAACACCGGGGAGCTGTTTTTT.

The chain links TRBV19 to TRBJ2-3; D possibly corresponds to TRBD2 (6 bases). V shed 4 bases and J shed 2 bases, with 13 bases lying between them. CDR1 is LNHDA, CDR2 SQIVND, per germline (reference sequence). This CDR3 spans 15 amino acids. The CDR3 DNA reads as TGTGCCAGTAGTAAACCCGGAGGGATCACAGATACGCAGTATTTT. Amino acids: CASSKPGGITDTQYF.

This clonotype was observed a handful of times. The rearrangement joins TRBV6-2 or TRBV6-3 to TRBJ2-6; TRBD1 is a possible D gene (5 bases). V was pared by 5 bases and J by 0 bases, with 17 bases between. The CDR3 length is 18 residues. From germline, CDR1 is MNHEY and CDR2 SVGEGT. CDR3 DNA: TGTGCCAGCAGTCGACCCCGGTTAACAGGCTCTGGGGCCAACGTCCTGACTTTC. Its protein is CASSRPRLTGSGANVLTF.

This clonotype was seen a handful of times. This chain links TRBV6-2 or TRBV6-3 with TRBJ2-5; D gene uncertain. V was pared by 2 bases and J by 6 bases, with 16 bases between. This CDR3 region has 15 residues. From germline, CDR1 is MNHEY and CDR2 SVGEGT. The CDR3 region has the DNA TGTGCCAGCAGTTACAACTCAAATATAGTGAAGACCCAGTACTTC. This sequence encodes CASSYNSNIVKTQYF.

The V call is TRBV27, the J call TRBJ2-7; TRBD2 matches at 8 bases. CDR1 and CDR2 (germline): MNHEY, SMNVEV (reference sequence). V was clipped by 6 bases and J by 5 bases; unmatched bases: 6. The CDR3 contains 13 residues. For the CDR3, the DNA is TGTGCCAGCAGGCGGGGGGCAGACAACGAGCAGTACTTC. This sequence encodes CASRRGADNEQYF.

This clonotype was recorded once. The chain couples TRBV4-3 to TRBJ1-6, with unresolved D. Germline assignment: CDR1 LGHNA and CDR2 YSLEER. Trimming took 4 bases from V and 14 from J, leaving 18 bases between them. This CDR3 comprises 14 residues. The CDR3 reads CASSRQTGSSALHF. The CDR3 DNA sequence: TGCGCCAGCAGCCGCCAGACGGGCTCATCAGCCCTCCACTTT.

About this clonotype itself: One end of the junction fails to match germline, which may point to a read error. The chain couples TRBV7-2 to TRBJ2-5; 9 bases agree with TRBD1. Germline V gene lookup returns CDR1 SGHTA and CDR2 FQGNSA. CDR3 length equals 15 residues. The CDR3 reads CDSSLQGARVETQYF. Here the CDR3 DNA reads TGTGACAGCAGCTTACAGGGGGCGCGGGTGGAGACCCAGTACTTC. The full variable domain, completed using reference TRBV7-2 and TRBJ2-5, is GAGVSQSPSNKVTEKGKDVELRCDPISGHTALYWYRQSLGQGLEFLIYFQGNSAPDKSGLPSDRFSAERTGGSVSTLTIQRTQQEDSAVYLCDSSLQGARVETQYFGPGTRLLVL.

This clonotype has more than one count but fewer than ten. V and J are TRBV29-1 and TRBJ1-5; the match to TRBD1 covers 7 bases. The CDR3 extends over 16 amino acids. CDR1 and CDR2 from the germline V gene are SQVTM and ANQGSEA. V lost 5 bases, J lost 1 base, and 11 bases stayed unmatched. This CDR3 reads CSVWRTRDSSNQPQHF. CDR3 DNA sequence: TGCAGCGTTTGGAGAACACGGGACAGCAGCAATCAGCCCCAGCATTTT.

The V call is TRBV7-9, the J call TRBJ2-3; 8 positions agree with TRBD1. This CDR3 region has 15 residues. Germline CDR1 reads SEHNR; CDR2 reads FQNEAQ (reference sequence). J was trimmed by 0 bases and V by 1 base; bases with no gene match: 0. The chain's CDR3 is CASSLGTGSTDTQYF. As DNA, the CDR3 is TGTGCCAGCAGCTTAGGGACAGGGAGCACAGATACGCAGTATTTT.

This clonotype was observed a handful of times. The rearrangement uses TRBV4-3 and TRBJ2-7; 8 positions agree with TRBD1. V shed 2 bases, J shed 0 bases, and the junction held 6 bases outside the gene matches. The CDR3 extends over 16 amino acids. Germline V gene lookup returns CDR1 LGHNA and CDR2 YSLEER. The CDR3 region has the DNA TGCGCCAGCAGCCAACTGGGACAGGTACCCTCCTACGAGCAGTACTTC. Translated, it gives CASSQLGQVPSYEQYF.

J is TRBJ2-2 and V is TRBV24-1, with D maybe TRBD1 (5 bases). V gave up 5 bases and J gave up 1 base, with 7 bases separating them. Germline CDR1 is KGHDR and CDR2 is SFDVKD. This CDR3 is built from 14 residues. CDR3 sequence (DNA): TGTGCCACCAGTGGCGGACAGAACACCGGGGAGCTGTTTTTT. Protein sequence: CATSGGQNTGELFF.

The rearrangement uses TRBV5-1 and TRBJ2-7, with 11 bases aligning to TRBD1. Unmatched junction bases numbered 4, after V lost 6 bases and J lost 2 bases. The CDR3 has 14 amino acids. CDR1 is SGHRS and CDR2 is YFSETQ in the germline V gene. The CDR3 DNA sequence: TGCGCCAGCACGCCGGGACAGGGGGCCTACGAGCAGTACTTC. Its translation: CASTPGQGAYEQYF.

The CDR3 nucleotides read TGTGCCAGTAGTATAGAGGGTCACTACGAGCAGTACTTC. Translating it yields CASSIEGHYEQYF. V and J are TRBV19 and TRBJ2-7; D is undetermined. Trimming stripped 0 bases from V and 3 bases from J, with 6 bases between. Per the germline V gene, CDR1 is LNHDA and CDR2 is SQIVND (reference sequence). The CDR3 is 13 amino acids.

This clonotype was picked up a small number of times. V usage is TRBV5-1 and J usage is TRBJ2-2; D is perhaps TRBD1 or TRBD2 (6 bases each). Trimming took off 2 bases at V and 3 bases at J, with 11 bases between the two ends. The CDR3 consists of 15 residues. Germline CDR1 reads SGHRS; CDR2 reads YFSETQ. The CDR3, as DNA: TGCGCCAGCAGCTTCGACAGGAGGGACACCGGGGAGCTGTTTTTT. Residues: CASSFDRRDTGELFF. The entire variable domain, with the rest obtained from reference TRBV5-1 and TRBJ2-2, is as follows: KAGVTQTPRYLIKTRGQQVTLSCSPISGHRSVSWYQQTPGQGLQFLFEYFSETQRNKGNFPGRFSGRQFSNSRSEMNVSTLELGDSALYLCASSFDRRDTGELFFGEGSRLTVL.

This clonotype was recorded a few times. V usage is TRBV12-3 or TRBV12-4 and J usage is TRBJ2-2, with a weak D call TRBD2 (6 bases). This CDR3 has 11 amino acids. V lost 6 bases to trimming and J lost 8 bases, with 7 bases between them. CDR3 DNA sequence: TGTGCCAGCAGCCGGGAGGGGGAGCTGTTTTTT. As protein: CASSREGELFF.

This clonotype showed up just a few times. This sequence joins TRBV6-6 and TRBJ2-5; weak D call: TRBD2 (6 bases). Germline assignment: CDR1 MNHNY and CDR2 SVGAGI (reference sequence). The V end was cut by 6 bases, the J end by 5 bases, with 10 bases between. The CDR3 sequence is 12 residues long. The CDR3: CASREEGETQYF. The CDR3 DNA reads as TGTGCCAGCAGGGAGGAGGGGGAGACCCAGTACTTC.

This clonotype has a handful of counts. The chain carries TRBV6-1 and TRBJ2-7; maybe TRBD2 (5 bases). Between the trimmed V and J ends, which lost 1 base and 2 bases, there was a span of 6 bases. The CDR3 is 13 amino acids. Germline lookup yields CDR1 MNHNS and CDR2 SASEGT. CDR3 bases: TGTGCCAGCAGTGAAGACGGGACCTACGAGCAGTACTTC. Encoded protein: CASSEDGTYEQYF.

This CDR3 reads CASSSRDRGRSYNEQFF. CDR3 DNA sequence: TGTGCCAGCAGCAGCCGGGACAGGGGGAGGTCCTACAATGAGCAGTTCTTC. The V and J genes are TRBV7-6 and TRBJ2-1; 11 bases agree with TRBD1. V shed 5 bases, J shed 1 base, and the junction held 7 bases outside the gene matches. The CDR3 extends over 17 amino acids. Germline CDR1 is SGHVS and CDR2 is FNYEAQ.

V is TRBV12-3 or TRBV12-4 and J is TRBJ1-2; TRBD1 agrees at 7 bases. There are 15 residues in the CDR3. V lost 5 bases and J lost 3; bases outside the gene matches: 9. The CDR3 loop is CASSETGQRHYGYTF. CDR3 in DNA: TGTGCCAGCAGTGAGACGGGACAGCGCCACTATGGCTACACCTTC.

The V gene is TRBV5-1, the J gene TRBJ1-2, with D maybe TRBD1 (5 bases). CDR3 size: 15 residues. Trimming cost V 4 bases and J 4 bases, with 17 bases left between them. Germline V gene data show CDR1 as SGHRS and CDR2 as YFSETQ. The CDR3 nucleotides are TGCGCCAGCAGCCCACACTCTGGGGGTAGCTATGGCTACACCTTC. Encoded protein: CASSPHSGGSYGYTF.